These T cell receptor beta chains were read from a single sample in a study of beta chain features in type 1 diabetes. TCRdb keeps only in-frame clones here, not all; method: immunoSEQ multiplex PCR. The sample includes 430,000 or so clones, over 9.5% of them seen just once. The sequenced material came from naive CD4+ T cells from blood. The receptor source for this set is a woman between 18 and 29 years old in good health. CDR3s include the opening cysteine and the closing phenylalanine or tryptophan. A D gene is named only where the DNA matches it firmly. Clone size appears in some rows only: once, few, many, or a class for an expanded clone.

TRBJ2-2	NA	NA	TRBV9	TGTGCCAGCAGCGTAGCGGAGGGGGCTAGTACCGGGGAGCTGTTTTTT	CASSVAEGASTGELFF
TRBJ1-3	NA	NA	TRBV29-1	TGCAGCGTTGGTTCGGGGGCTGGAAACACCATATATTTT	CSVGSGAGNTIYF
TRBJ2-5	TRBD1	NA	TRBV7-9	TGTGCCAGCAGCTCGAAGGGACAGGCGCAAGAGACCCAGTACTTC	CASSSKGQAQETQYF
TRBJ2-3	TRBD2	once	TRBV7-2	TGTGCCAGCAGCTTAGGGGGAGGGGCAGATACGCAGTATTTT	CASSLGGGADTQYF
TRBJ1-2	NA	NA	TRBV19	TGTGCCAGTAGTATAGATCTTAGGCTCAATCGCTACACCTTC	CASSIDLRLNRYTF
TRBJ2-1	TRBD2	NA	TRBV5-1	TGCGCCAGCCATCGGGGAGGGCGCTACAATGAGCAGTTCTTC	CASHRGGRYNEQFF
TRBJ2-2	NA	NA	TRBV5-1	TGCGCCAGCAGCTCGACAGGCGGAGTCGGTGGGGAGCTGTTTTTT	CASSSTGGVGGELFF
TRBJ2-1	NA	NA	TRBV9	TGTGCCAGCAGCCCCATTGCGGCGCCAAGCTCCTACAATGAGCAGTTCTTC	CASSPIAAPSSYNEQFF
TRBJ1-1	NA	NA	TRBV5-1	TGCGCCAGCAGCTCAAGAGGTCGGACTGAAGCTTTCTTT	CASSSRGRTEAFF
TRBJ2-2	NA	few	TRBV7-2	TGTGCCAGCAGCTTTCCGCGGGAAGGCGGGGAGCTGTTTTTT	CASSFPREGGELFF
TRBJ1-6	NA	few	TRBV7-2	TGTGCCAGCAGCTTAGCGGCCTCACCCCTCCACTTT	CASSLAASPLHF
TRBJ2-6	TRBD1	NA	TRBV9	TGTGCCAGCAGCCCACGGACAGGGACAGGGGCCAACGTCCTGACTTTC	CASSPRTGTGANVLTF
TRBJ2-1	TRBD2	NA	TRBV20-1	TGCAGTGCTAAAGAGCGGGAGGTCCTCTTC	CSAKEREVLF
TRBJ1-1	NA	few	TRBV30	TGTGCCTGGAGTTTGAACTTGAACACTGAAGCTTTCTTT	CAWSLNLNTEAFF